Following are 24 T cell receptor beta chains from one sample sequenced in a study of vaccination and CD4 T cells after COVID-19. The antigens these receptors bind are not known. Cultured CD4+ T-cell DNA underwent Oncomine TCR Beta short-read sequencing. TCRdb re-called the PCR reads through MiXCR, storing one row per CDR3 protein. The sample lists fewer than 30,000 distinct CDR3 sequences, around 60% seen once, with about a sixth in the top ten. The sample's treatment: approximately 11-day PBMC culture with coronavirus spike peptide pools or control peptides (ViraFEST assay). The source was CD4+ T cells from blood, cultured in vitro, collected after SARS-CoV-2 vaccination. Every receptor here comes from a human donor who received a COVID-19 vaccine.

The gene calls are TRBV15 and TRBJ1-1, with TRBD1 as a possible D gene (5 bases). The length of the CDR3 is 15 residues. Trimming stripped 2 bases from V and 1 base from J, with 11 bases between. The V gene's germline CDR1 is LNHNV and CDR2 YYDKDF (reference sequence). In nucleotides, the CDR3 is TGTGCCACCAGCAGACAGGGTTTGGGGAACACTGAAGCTTTCTTT. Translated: CATSRQGLGNTEAFF.

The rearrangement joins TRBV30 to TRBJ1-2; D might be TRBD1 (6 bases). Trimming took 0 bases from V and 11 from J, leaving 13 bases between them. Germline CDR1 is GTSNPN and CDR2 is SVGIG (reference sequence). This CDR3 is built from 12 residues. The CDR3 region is CAWSVARGQYTF. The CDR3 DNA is TGTGCCTGGAGTGTAGCCAGAGGACAGTACACCTTC.

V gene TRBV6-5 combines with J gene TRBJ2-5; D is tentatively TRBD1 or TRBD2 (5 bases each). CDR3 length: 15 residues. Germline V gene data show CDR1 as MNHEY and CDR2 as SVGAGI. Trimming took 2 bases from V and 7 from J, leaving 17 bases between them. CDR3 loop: CASSYPGTAPGTQYF. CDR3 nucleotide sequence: TGTGCCAGCAGTTACCCCGGGACGGCTCCGGGGACCCAGTACTTC.

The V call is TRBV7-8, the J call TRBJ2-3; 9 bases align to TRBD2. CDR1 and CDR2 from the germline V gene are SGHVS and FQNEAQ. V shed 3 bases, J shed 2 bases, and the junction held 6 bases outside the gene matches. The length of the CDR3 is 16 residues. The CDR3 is CASSLVSGRNTDTQYF. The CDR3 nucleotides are TGTGCCAGCAGCTTGGTTAGCGGGAGAAACACAGATACGCAGTATTTT.

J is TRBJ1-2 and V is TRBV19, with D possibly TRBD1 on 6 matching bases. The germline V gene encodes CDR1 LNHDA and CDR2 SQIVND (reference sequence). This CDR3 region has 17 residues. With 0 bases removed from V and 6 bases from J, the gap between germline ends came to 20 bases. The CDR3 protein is CASSIDRGVRGGNGYTF. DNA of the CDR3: TGTGCCAGTAGTATAGATCGCGGAGTACGAGGGGGGAATGGCTACACCTTC.

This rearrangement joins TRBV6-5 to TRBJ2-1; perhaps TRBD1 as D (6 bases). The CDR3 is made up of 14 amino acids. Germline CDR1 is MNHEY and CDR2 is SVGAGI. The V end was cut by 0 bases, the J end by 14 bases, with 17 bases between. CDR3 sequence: CASSYSAVQGSKFF. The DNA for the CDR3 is TGTGCCAGCAGTTACTCCGCAGTACAGGGTTCCAAGTTCTTC.

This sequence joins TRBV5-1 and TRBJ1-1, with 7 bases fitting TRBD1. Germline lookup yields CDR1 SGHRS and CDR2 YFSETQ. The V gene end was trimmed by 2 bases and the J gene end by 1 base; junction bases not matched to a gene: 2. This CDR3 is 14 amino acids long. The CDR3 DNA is TGCGCCAGCAGCTTTGGGACAGAGAACACTGAAGCTTTCTTT. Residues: CASSFGTENTEAFF.

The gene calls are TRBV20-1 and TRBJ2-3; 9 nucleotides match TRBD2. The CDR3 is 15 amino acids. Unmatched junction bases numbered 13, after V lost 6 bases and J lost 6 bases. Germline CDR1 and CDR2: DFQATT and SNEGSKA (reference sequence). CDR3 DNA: TGCAGTGCGACTCCCGGGACTAGCTATGCGGATACGCAGTATTTT. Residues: CSATPGTSYADTQYF.

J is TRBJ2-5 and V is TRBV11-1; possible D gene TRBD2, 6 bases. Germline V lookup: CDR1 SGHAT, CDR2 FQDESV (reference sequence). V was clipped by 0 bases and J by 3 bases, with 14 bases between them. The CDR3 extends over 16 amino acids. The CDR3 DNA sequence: TGTGCCAGCAGCTTAGCGGGGGGAACACCTGAAGAGACCCAGTACTTC. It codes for CASSLAGGTPEETQYF.

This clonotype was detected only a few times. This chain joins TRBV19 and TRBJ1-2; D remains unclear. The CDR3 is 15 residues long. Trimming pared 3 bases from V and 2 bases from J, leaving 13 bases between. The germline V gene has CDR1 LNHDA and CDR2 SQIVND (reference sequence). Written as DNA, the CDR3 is TGTGCCAGTAGTATCAATGGTGTTGGCAACTATGGCTACACCTTC. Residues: CASSINGVGNYGYTF.

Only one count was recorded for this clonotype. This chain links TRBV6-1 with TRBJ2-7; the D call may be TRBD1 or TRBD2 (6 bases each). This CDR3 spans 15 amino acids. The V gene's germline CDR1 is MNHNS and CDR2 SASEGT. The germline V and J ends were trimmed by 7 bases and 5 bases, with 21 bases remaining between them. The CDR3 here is CASNSGRGAEHEQYF. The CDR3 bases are TGTGCCAGCAACTCTGGTAGGGGGGCTGAACACGAGCAGTACTTC.

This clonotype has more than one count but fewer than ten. CDR3 residues: CASSIVTSGGARTDTQYF. CDR3 in DNA: TGTGCCAGTAGTATAGTAACTAGCGGGGGGGCCCGAACAGATACGCAGTATTTT. The gene calls are TRBV19 and TRBJ2-3, with 13 bases aligning to TRBD2. In germline, CDR1 is LNHDA, CDR2 SQIVND (reference sequence). V shed 1 base and J 3 bases; nucleotides not matched to a gene: 7. This CDR3 is built from 18 residues.

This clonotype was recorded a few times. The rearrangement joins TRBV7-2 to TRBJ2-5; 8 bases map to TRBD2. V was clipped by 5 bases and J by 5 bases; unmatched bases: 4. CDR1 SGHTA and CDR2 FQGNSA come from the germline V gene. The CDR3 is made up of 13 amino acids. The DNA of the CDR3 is TGTGCCAGCAGCCCGGGGGGGCCGGAGACCCAGTACTTC. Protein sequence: CASSPGGPETQYF.

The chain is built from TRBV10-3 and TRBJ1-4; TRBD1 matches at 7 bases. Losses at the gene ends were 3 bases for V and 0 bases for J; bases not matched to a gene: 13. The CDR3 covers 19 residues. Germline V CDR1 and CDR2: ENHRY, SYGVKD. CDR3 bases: TGTGCCATCAGTGATGGTCGGACAGGAGCGCGTGCAACTAATGAAAAACTGTTTTTT. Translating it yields CAISDGRTGARATNEKLFF.

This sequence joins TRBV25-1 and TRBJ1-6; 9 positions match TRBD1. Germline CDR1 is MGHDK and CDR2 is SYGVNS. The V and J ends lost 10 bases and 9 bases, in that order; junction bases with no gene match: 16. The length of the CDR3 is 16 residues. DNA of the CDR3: TGTGCCACTAAACCTACAGGGGGCAATCCAAGTTCACCCCTCCACTTT. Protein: CATKPTGGNPSSPLHF.

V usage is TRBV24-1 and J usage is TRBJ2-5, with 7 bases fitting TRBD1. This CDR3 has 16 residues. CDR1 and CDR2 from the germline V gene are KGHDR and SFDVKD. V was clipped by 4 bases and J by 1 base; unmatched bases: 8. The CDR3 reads CATSEGQDSLQETQYF. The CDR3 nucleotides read TGTGCCACCAGTGAAGGACAGGACTCCCTCCAAGAGACCCAGTACTTC.

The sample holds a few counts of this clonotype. In nucleotides, the CDR3 is TGTGCCAGCAGCCCGGACAGGGGCAATCAGCCCCAGCATTTT. This encodes CASSPDRGNQPQHF. The gene calls are TRBV7-8 and TRBJ1-5, with 8 nucleotides matching TRBD1. The CDR3 loop spans 14 amino acids. The J segment lost 2 bases and the V segment lost 5 bases, leaving 2 bases of the junction unmatched. Germline V gives CDR1 SGHVS, CDR2 FQNEAQ.

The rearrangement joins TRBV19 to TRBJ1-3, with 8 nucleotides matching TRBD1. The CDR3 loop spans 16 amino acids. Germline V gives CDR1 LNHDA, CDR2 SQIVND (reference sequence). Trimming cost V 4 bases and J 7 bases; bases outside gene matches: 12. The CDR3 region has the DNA TGTGCCAGTAGTAGCACTCAGGGGGCTCTCTGGAACACCATATATTTT. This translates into CASSSTQGALWNTIYF. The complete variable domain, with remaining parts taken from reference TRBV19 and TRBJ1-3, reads DGGITQSPKYLFRKEGQNVTLSCEQNLNHDAMYWYRQDPGQGLRLIYYSQIVNDFQKGDIAEGYSVSREKKESFPLTVTSAQKNPTAFYLCASSSTQGALWNTIYFGEGSWLTVV.

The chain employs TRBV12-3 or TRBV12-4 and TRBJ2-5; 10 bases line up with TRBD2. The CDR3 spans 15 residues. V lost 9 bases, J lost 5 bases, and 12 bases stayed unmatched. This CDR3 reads CASRRAGGLGETQYF. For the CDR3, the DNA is TGTGCCAGTCGGAGAGCGGGGGGGCTTGGGGAGACCCAGTACTTC.

The CDR3 DNA follows: TGTGCCAGCAGCAAGGGACGCACTAATGAAAAACTGTTTTTT. Translation gives CASSKGRTNEKLFF. The chain couples TRBV7-9 to TRBJ1-4; maybe TRBD1 (5 bases). The CDR3 runs to 14 residues. The V gene lost 5 bases and the J gene lost 2 bases, with 9 bases spanning the gap. Per germline, CDR1 SEHNR and CDR2 FQNEAQ (reference sequence).

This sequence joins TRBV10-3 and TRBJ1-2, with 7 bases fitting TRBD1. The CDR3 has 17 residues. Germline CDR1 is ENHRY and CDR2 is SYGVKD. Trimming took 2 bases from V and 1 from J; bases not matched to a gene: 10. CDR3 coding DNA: TGTGCCATCAGTGAGGTGAGGGGGCCTAATCGTAACTATGGCTACACCTTC. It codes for CAISEVRGPNRNYGYTF.

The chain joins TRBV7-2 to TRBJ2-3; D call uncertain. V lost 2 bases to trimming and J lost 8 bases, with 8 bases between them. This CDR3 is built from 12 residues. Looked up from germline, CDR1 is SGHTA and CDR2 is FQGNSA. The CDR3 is CASSLPIGTQYF. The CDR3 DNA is TGTGCCAGCAGCTTACCGATCGGTACGCAGTATTTT.

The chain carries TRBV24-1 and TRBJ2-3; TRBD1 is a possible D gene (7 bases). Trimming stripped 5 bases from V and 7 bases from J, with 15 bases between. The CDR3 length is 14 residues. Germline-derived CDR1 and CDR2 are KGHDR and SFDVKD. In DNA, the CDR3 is TGTGCCACCAGTGGGACAGGAGGGGAGAATACGCAGTATTTT. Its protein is CATSGTGGENTQYF.

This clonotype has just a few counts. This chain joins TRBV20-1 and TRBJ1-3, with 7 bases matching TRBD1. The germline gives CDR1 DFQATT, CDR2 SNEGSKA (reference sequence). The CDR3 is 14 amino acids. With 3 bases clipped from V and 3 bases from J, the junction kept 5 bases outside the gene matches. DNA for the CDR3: TGCAGTGCTAGGGCAGGGGGGAATGGAAACACCATATATTTT. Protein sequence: CSARAGGNGNTIYF.